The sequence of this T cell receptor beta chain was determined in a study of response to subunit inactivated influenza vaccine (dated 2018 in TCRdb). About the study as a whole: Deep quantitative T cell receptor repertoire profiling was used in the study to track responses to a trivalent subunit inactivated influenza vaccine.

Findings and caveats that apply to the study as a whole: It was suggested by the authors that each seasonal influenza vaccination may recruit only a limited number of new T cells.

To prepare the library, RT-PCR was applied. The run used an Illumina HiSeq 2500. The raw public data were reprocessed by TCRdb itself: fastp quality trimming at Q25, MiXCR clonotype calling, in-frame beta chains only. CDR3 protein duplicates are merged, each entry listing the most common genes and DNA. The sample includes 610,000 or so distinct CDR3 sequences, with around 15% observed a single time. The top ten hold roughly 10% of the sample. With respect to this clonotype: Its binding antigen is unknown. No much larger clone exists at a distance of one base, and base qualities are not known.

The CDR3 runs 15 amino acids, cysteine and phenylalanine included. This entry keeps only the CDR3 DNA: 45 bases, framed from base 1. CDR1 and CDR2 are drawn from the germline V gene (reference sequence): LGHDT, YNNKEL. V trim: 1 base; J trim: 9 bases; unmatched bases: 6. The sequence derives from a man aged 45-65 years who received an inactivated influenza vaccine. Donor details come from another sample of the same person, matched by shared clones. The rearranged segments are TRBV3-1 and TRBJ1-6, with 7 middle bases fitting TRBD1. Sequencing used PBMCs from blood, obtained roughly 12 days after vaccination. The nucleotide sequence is TGTGCCAGCAGCCAAGGACAGGGAAGTCTTTCACCCCTCCACTTT. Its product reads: CASSQGQGSLSPLHF.